This TCR beta chain was sequenced for a study of post-analysis software for immune sequencing data (dated by TCRdb to about 2015). The study in broad terms: Disease courses on record covered relapsing-remitting, secondary progressive and progressive-relapsing multiple sclerosis, though some patients had no subtype annotation. A subset of samples was prepared in parallel using single-end sample barcoding, then pooled and co-amplified after Illumina adapter ligation. The patient repertoires were set against around ten previously published healthy control repertoires from donors whose ages ranged from roughly 6 to 27 years. The research as a whole found: Direct clustering with F measure revealed strong co-clustering of samples prepared in the same batch, which led to a batch-effect correction. Normalized Chao1 diversity was significantly lower in multiple sclerosis patients than controls, suggesting substantial peripheral T-cell clonal expansion. The control group was slightly older than the multiple sclerosis patient group. Significantly higher frequencies in patients than in controls were found for five or six TRBV segments, including TRBV5-6, TRBV5-1 and TRBV20-1.

To demonstrate the VDJtools post-analysis software, the study profiled TCR beta repertoires from the peripheral blood of 13 young patients with multiple sclerosis. The patients with multiple sclerosis were children and adolescents between roughly 6 and 15 years of age. Many counts were recorded for this clonotype. Its specific antigen is unknown. Per-nucleotide qualities are absent, and no much larger clonotype sits a single base away. According to the germline V gene (reference sequence), CDR1 reads MNHEY and CDR2 reads SMNVEV. Its CDR3 holds 15 amino acids, cysteine through phenylalanine. Solely the CDR3 DNA is kept, with 45 bases framed from the first base. V lost 0 bases and J lost 1 base; the stretch between them is 7 bases long. The library came from PCR. Sequencing used an Illumina HiSeq 2500. Unique molecular identifiers were incorporated into TCR beta cDNA libraries to reduce PCR and sequencing biases. Every 1 to 10 million input T cells yielded 500,000 or so cDNA molecules, meaning each molecule approximated one T cell. The patient libraries were prepared and sequenced using the same protocol as the earlier healthy control dataset. Within a given batch, samples were prepared together, multiplexed and sequenced on the same HiSeq lane. Processing in the source paper ran as follows. MIGEC was used to process the raw barcoded reads, and molecular identifier groups with only a single read were discarded before consensus assembly and CDR3 extraction. VDJtools was used for post-analysis of the clonotype tables, with diversity normalized by down-sampling every dataset to the smallest sample size. Repertoire overlap clustering matched CDR3 amino acid but not nucleotide sequences to correct batch-related cross-sample contamination. TCRdb redid the processing of the public reads, applying fastp at Q25 and MiXCR, and retained in-frame beta chains. Each CDR3 protein gets just one entry, which takes the most common genes and DNA from the rows behind it. These V and J calls rely on TCRdb rather than the paper's analysis. The sample yields a few hundred thousand distinct CDR3 sequences; 36% were counted once. Together, the top ten hold 4% to 6% of the sample.

In this chain, TRBV27 is recombined with TRBJ2-4; TRBD1 is a weak D gene call, 5 bases matching. The clonotype was recovered from a girl between 10 and 17 years old with multiple sclerosis. The sequencing input was blood. The nucleotides read TGTGCCAGCAGTTTATCGAAGGGGGCCAAAAACATTCAGTACTTC. It translates as CASSLSKGAKNIQYF.